Each of the 27 T cell receptor beta chains below was sequenced from the same sample in a study of T cell repertoires in cytomegalovirus infection. One entry per CDR3 protein, called by TCRdb with MiXCR from the reads. The data contain about 330,000 distinct CDR3 sequences, approximately 9.5% of them seen just once; the ten biggest clones take up over 3.5%. What was sequenced was PBMCs. The receptors were gathered from a human donor in good health (CMV status not recorded). Some clones in this sample may be carry-over from other donors' samples.

In its sample, this clonotype was seen many times. The CDR3 loop is CASSPGRGKGGIEAFF. CDR3 in DNA: TGTGCCAGCAGCCCCGGCAGGGGAAAGGGTGGGATTGAAGCTTTCTTT. The V gene is TRBV7-2, the J gene TRBJ1-1; TRBD1 might be the D (6 bases). Germline V gene lookup returns CDR1 SGHTA and CDR2 FQGNSA. Trimming removed 5 bases from V and 7 bases from J, with 23 bases in between. The CDR3 is 16 residues long.

This clonotype showed up many times. The rearrangement joins TRBV7-3 to TRBJ1-1; D gene uncertain. The CDR3 spans 13 residues. Deletions cut 5 bases from V and 5 bases from J, with 12 bases between. CDR1 is SGHTA and CDR2 is FQGTGA in the germline V gene. The CDR3 here is CASSAQAQTEAFF. In DNA, the CDR3 is TGTGCCAGCAGCGCACAAGCCCAGACTGAAGCTTTCTTT.

Ten or more counts support this clonotype. V and J are TRBV28 and TRBJ2-2; no definite D call. The CDR3 is 15 residues long. From germline, CDR1 is MDHEN and CDR2 SYDVKM. Trimming cost V 7 bases and J 1 base, with 13 bases left between them. CDR3: CASNLETLNTGELFF. CDR3 nucleotides: TGTGCCAGCAACCTAGAGACCCTGAACACCGGGGAGCTGTTTTTT.

This clonotype was observed at least ten times. J is TRBJ1-2 and V is TRBV7-2, with TRBD1 as a possible D gene (5 bases). Trimming pared 5 bases from V and 4 bases from J, leaving 14 bases between. Germline CDR1 SGHTA, CDR2 FQGNSA. This CDR3 is built from 14 residues. DNA for the CDR3: TGTGCCAGCAGCCCTGTTGGGGGAATCTATGGCTACACCTTC. Its protein product is CASSPVGGIYGYTF. Full variable domain (rest looked up from reference TRBV7-2 and TRBJ1-2): GAGVSQSPSNKVTEKGKDVELRCDPISGHTALYWYRQSLGQGLEFLIYFQGNSAPDKSGLPSDRFSAERTGGSVSTLTIQRTQQEDSAVYLCASSPVGGIYGYTFGSGTRLTVV.

This clonotype was observed at least ten times. This chain links TRBV2 with TRBJ1-4, with a tentative D call TRBD1 (5 bases). The CDR3 spans 13 residues. V was clipped by 7 bases and J by 3 bases, with 9 bases between them. The germline V gene has CDR1 SNHLY and CDR2 FYNNEI. The CDR3 reads CASTKGPNEKLFF. For the CDR3, the DNA is TGTGCCAGCACAAAGGGGCCTAATGAAAAACTGTTTTTT. Filled out from reference TRBV2 and TRBJ1-4, the complete variable domain reads EPEVTQTPSHQVTQMGQEVILRCVPISNHLYFYWYRQILGQKVEFLVSFYNNEISEKSEIFDDQFSVERPDGSNFTLKIRSTKLEDSAMYFCASTKGPNEKLFFGSGTQLSVL.

This clonotype appeared many times. The V gene is TRBV28, the J gene TRBJ1-6; D unclear. The CDR3 length is 15 residues. The germline gives CDR1 MDHEN, CDR2 SYDVKM. Trimming shortened V by 3 bases and J by 4 bases, and 10 bases separated the two germline ends. The CDR3 nucleotides are TGTGCCAGCAGTTTCGGCATGTCTTATAATTCACCCCTCCACTTT. Translated: CASSFGMSYNSPLHF. The variable domain in full, completed from reference TRBV28 and TRBJ1-6, reads DVKVTQSSRYLVKRTGEKVFLECVQDMDHENMFWYRQDPGLGLRLIYFSYDVKMKEKGDIPEGYSVSREKKERFSLILESASTNQTSMYLCASSFGMSYNSPLHFGNGTRLTVT.

In its sample, this clonotype was seen a few times. This chain connects TRBV6-6 to TRBJ2-7, with 11 bases aligning to TRBD1. Germline assignment: CDR1 MNHNY and CDR2 SVGAGI (reference sequence). Unmatched junction bases numbered 10, after V lost 5 bases and J lost 7 bases. The CDR3 loop spans 15 amino acids. DNA for the CDR3: TGTGCCAGCAGTAAAACCGGACAGGGGGCGATTGAGCAGTACTTC. The encoded protein is CASSKTGQGAIEQYF.

The sample holds a few counts of this clonotype. This chain uses TRBV19 with TRBJ1-5; D might be TRBD1 (5 bases). V was shortened by 6 bases and J by 1 base, with 13 bases between the two germline ends. Per germline, CDR1 LNHDA and CDR2 SQIVND (reference sequence). The CDR3 contains 15 residues. CDR3 sequence: CASSLVGQSNQPQHF. CDR3 nucleotides: TGTGCCAGTAGCCTTGTTGGACAAAGCAATCAGCCCCAGCATTTT.

This clonotype appeared a few times. The rearrangement links TRBV10-3 to TRBJ1-2; no reliable D call. The V end lost 6 bases, the J end lost 2 bases, and 4 bases lay between the germline ends. This CDR3 has 11 amino acids. The germline gives CDR1 ENHRY, CDR2 SYGVKD. In nucleotides, the CDR3 is TGTGCCATCAGCACGAACTATGGCTACACCTTC. Protein: CAISTNYGYTF.

This chain links TRBV2 with TRBJ2-1, with 8 positions matching TRBD1. Losses at the gene ends were 5 bases for V and 3 bases for J; bases not matched to a gene: 6. Germline values: CDR1 SNHLY, CDR2 FYNNEI. CDR3 length equals 15 residues. CDR3 residues: CASSPDRGRYNEQFF. As DNA, the CDR3 is TGTGCCAGCAGTCCCGACAGGGGACGCTACAATGAGCAGTTCTTC.

This clonotype was seen a handful of times. The J gene is TRBJ1-1, the V gene TRBV11-2; maybe TRBD1 (5 bases). Germline CDR1 reads SGHAT; CDR2 reads FQNNGV. Trimming took 0 bases from V and 1 from J, leaving 9 bases between them. The length of the CDR3 is 15 residues. In nucleotides, the CDR3 is TGTGCCAGCAGCTTAGAGGGGACGGCGAACACTGAAGCTTTCTTT. Translated: CASSLEGTANTEAFF.

The chain recombines TRBV7-6 with TRBJ2-5; TRBD1 or TRBD2 may be the D gene (5 bases each). Trimming left V 6 bases short and J 3 bases short, with 8 bases between. The V gene's germline CDR1 is SGHVS and CDR2 FNYEAQ. The CDR3 totals 12 residues. This CDR3 reads CASSWGKETQYF. CDR3 coding DNA: TGTGCCAGCAGTTGGGGGAAAGAGACCCAGTACTTC. The whole variable domain, filled in from reference TRBV7-6 and TRBJ2-5, reads GAGVSQSPRYKVTKRGQDVALRCDPISGHVSLYWYRQALGQGPEFLTYFNYEAQQDKSGLPNDRFSAERPEGSISTLTIQRTEQRDSAMYRCASSWGKETQYFGPGTRLLVL.

This clonotype was counted many times. The CDR3 nucleotides read TGTGCCAGCAGCGTAGCAGGGGGCCCTCTGAACACTGAAGCTTTCTTT. Translated: CASSVAGGPLNTEAFF. The V and J genes are TRBV9 and TRBJ1-1; TRBD1 matches 8 bases. Per germline, CDR1 SGDLS and CDR2 YYNGEE. The CDR3 consists of 16 residues. Trimming took 0 bases from V and 0 from J; bases not matched to a gene: 4.

In this sample, this clonotype turned up a few times. The rearrangement joins TRBV6-5 to TRBJ1-5; 8 positions match TRBD1. After removal of 8 bases from V and 6 bases from J, the junction contained 9 bases not matched to a gene. Germline V CDR1 and CDR2: MNHEY, SVGAGI. This CDR3 region has 14 residues. CDR3 amino acids: CASAGGPGPQPQHF. The CDR3 DNA reads TGTGCCAGCGCAGGGGGCCCGGGGCCTCAGCCCCAGCATTTT.

The chain combines TRBV6-2 or TRBV6-3 with TRBJ2-7, with D perhaps matching TRBD1 or TRBD2 (5 bases each). Per the germline V gene, CDR1 is MNHEY and CDR2 is SVGEGT. V shed 6 bases and J shed 6 bases, with 18 bases lying between them. This CDR3 spans 14 amino acids. CDR3 region: CASRTGRGLVEQYF. The CDR3 DNA follows: TGTGCCAGCAGGACCGGACGGGGCTTGGTCGAGCAGTACTTC.

This clonotype was seen repeatedly, ten times or more. The chain joins TRBV7-6 to TRBJ2-1; 10 nucleotides agree with TRBD2. The germline V gene has CDR1 SGHVS and CDR2 FNYEAQ. The CDR3 totals 16 residues. The V and J ends lost 6 bases and 5 bases, in that order; junction bases with no gene match: 10. CDR3 in DNA: TGTGCCAGCAGACCGCTAGCGGGAGTAGTGAACAATGAGCAGTTCTTC. It specifies CASRPLAGVVNNEQFF.

The chain couples TRBV6-6 to TRBJ1-1, with D possibly TRBD1 on 5 matching bases. The germline CDR1 and CDR2 sequences are MNHNY and SVGAGI (reference sequence). This CDR3 contains 14 residues. Trimming pared 6 bases from V and 8 bases from J, leaving 19 bases between. The CDR3 DNA sequence: TGTGCCAGCAGCTTAAAGGGACGCCGAGGGGAAGCTTTCTTT. This translates into CASSLKGRRGEAFF.

Only a few counts were recorded for this clonotype. Here the CDR3 reads CASSRSGGFLDNQPQHF. The DNA for the CDR3 is TGTGCCAGCTCGAGGTCAGGGGGATTCCTCGACAATCAGCCCCAGCATTTT. J is TRBJ1-5 and V is TRBV9; 7 bases match TRBD1. Germline V gene lookup returns CDR1 SGDLS and CDR2 YYNGEE. With V trimmed by 7 bases and J by 3 bases, 16 bases remained unmatched. The CDR3 has 17 amino acids.

The V gene is TRBV28, the J gene TRBJ1-1; 8 bases line up with TRBD1. Losses at the gene ends were 7 bases for V and 2 bases for J; bases not matched to a gene: 9. The CDR3 is 15 amino acids. Germline CDR1 is MDHEN and CDR2 is SYDVKM. The CDR3 nucleotides read TGTGCCAGCACTAACAGGGGGAACCCAAACACTGAAGCTTTCTTT. It is translated as CASTNRGNPNTEAFF.

This clonotype was seen only a few times. J is TRBJ2-1 and V is TRBV10-3; 8 bases are shared with TRBD2. V lost 0 bases to trimming and J lost 5 bases; unmatched junction nucleotides: 3. The germline V gene encodes CDR1 ENHRY and CDR2 SYGVKD. The CDR3 has 15 amino acids. The DNA of the CDR3 is TGTGCCATCAGTGAGTCTGAGCGGGGGCACAATGAGCAGTTCTTC. Encoded protein: CAISESERGHNEQFF.

This clonotype was detected a few times. The chain combines TRBV7-2 with TRBJ2-2; 8 bases are a match to TRBD2. This CDR3 contains 15 residues. V trimming: 5 bases; J trimming: 4 bases; junction bases outside the gene matches: 6. Germline-derived CDR1 and CDR2 are SGHTA and FQGNSA. As DNA, the CDR3 is TGTGCCAGCAGCCCCAGCGGGGGCCGCACCGGGGAGCTGTTTTTT. Amino acids: CASSPSGGRTGELFF.

The chain joins TRBV11-3 to TRBJ1-6, with 9 nucleotides matching TRBD1. V shed 5 bases, J shed 10 bases, and the junction held 6 bases outside the gene matches. This CDR3 is 14 amino acids long. In germline, CDR1 is SGHNT, CDR2 YENEEA. The CDR3 sequence: CASSPGTGLSPLHF. The CDR3 nucleotides read TGTGCCAGCAGCCCCGGGACAGGGCTCTCACCCCTCCACTTT.

V usage is TRBV7-3 and J usage is TRBJ2-5; 9 positions agree with TRBD2. CDR1 is SGHTA and CDR2 is FQGTGA in the germline V gene. Trimming removed 2 bases from V and 4 bases from J; junction bases left unmatched: 11. The CDR3 is 17 residues long. CDR3 residues: CASSLGVAGGPVETQYF. CDR3 in DNA: TGTGCCAGCAGCTTAGGAGTGGCGGGAGGGCCTGTAGAGACCCAGTACTTC. Combining the CDR3 with reference TRBV7-3 and TRBJ2-5 gives the whole variable domain GAGVSQTPSNKVTEKGKYVELRCDPISGHTALYWYRQSLGQGPEFLIYFQGTGAADDSGLPNDRFFAVRPEGSVSTLKIQRTERGDSAVYLCASSLGVAGGPVETQYFGPGTRLLVL.

The chain combines TRBV12-3 or TRBV12-4 with TRBJ1-5; D call uncertain. V was shortened by 2 bases and J by 4 bases, with 9 bases between the two germline ends. The CDR3 sequence is 14 residues long. The CDR3 reads CASSLSQKNQPQHF. DNA of the CDR3: TGTGCCAGCAGTTTATCCCAGAAGAATCAGCCCCAGCATTTT.

V gene TRBV28 combines with J gene TRBJ1-5; TRBD1 aligns across 7 bases. Germline V CDR1 and CDR2: MDHEN, SYDVKM. The CDR3 spans 16 residues. With V trimmed by 6 bases and J by 3 bases, 11 bases remained unmatched. CDR3 region: CASSSTVDRDNQPQHF. The CDR3 DNA reads as TGTGCCAGCAGCTCTACCGTTGACAGGGACAATCAGCCCCAGCATTTT.

The chain employs TRBV29-1 and TRBJ2-4, with TRBD2 as a possible D gene (6 bases). This CDR3 comprises 15 residues. Germline CDR1 is SQVTM and CDR2 is ANQGSEA. V was trimmed by 7 bases and J by 0 bases, leaving 16 bases between them. The CDR3 reads CSDLHGRLAKNIQYF. The CDR3 DNA reads TGCAGCGACCTCCACGGGAGACTAGCCAAAAACATTCAGTACTTC.

The J gene is TRBJ2-1, the V gene TRBV30; the match to TRBD2 covers 8 bases. In germline, CDR1 is GTSNPN, CDR2 SVGIG (reference sequence). J was trimmed by 6 bases and V by 4 bases; bases with no gene match: 5. The CDR3 sequence is 13 residues long. CDR3 in DNA: TGTGCCTGGACCCGCCTAGCGGGCAATGAGCAGTTCTTC. This encodes CAWTRLAGNEQFF.